This T cell receptor beta chain originates from a study of T-cell memory formation after mild COVID-19. The V end was cut by 2 bases, the J end by 5 bases, with 7 bases between. Germline values: CDR1 ENHRY, CDR2 SYGVKD. The CDR3 runs to 13 residues. TCRdb itself ran the 5' RACE reads through MiXCR, one entry per CDR3 protein. The data contain a few hundred thousand distinct CDR3 sequences, about 17% of them singletons. This clonotype occurred a few times. The clonotype was recovered from a man aged 18 to 30 who had mild COVID-19 (a few samples of this study predate the infection). Cell type and time point are not known. What was sequenced was PBMCs or a T cell subset sorted from them (not recorded which). The gene calls are TRBV10-3 and TRBJ1-5; D remains unclear. The CDR3 bases are TGTGCCATCAGTGAGGGTTTGTATCAGCCCCAGCATTTT. Encoded protein: CAISEGLYQPQHF.